This T cell receptor beta chain was documented in a study of shared clonotypes between healthy human individuals. Across the whole study: Per donor, three plates held CD4 naive cells, three held CD4 memory, two held CD8 naive and one held CD8 memory.

Points from the study as a whole: Rarefaction exposed incomplete sorted-subset sequencing despite large depth. In this cohort, only blood was sampled, and tissue repertoires likely differ.

Details on this clone: The antigen remains undetermined.

In the original workflow: Junction-only sequences without quality scores came from ImmunoSEQ, so filtering differed. Data came from immunoSEQ multiplex PCR; TCRdb stores just in-frame clones and leaves some out. The V and J calls and clone size were taken over from that table, and D and trimming were inferred from the DNA. This sample has some 1.5 million clones, with around 97% found just once. Germline CDR1 SGHDT, CDR2 YYEEEE. The CDR3 covers 15 residues. V lost 4 bases and J lost 1, with 14 bases in between. This clonotype was obtained from a man aged 25-45 years in good health. V usage is TRBV5-6 and J usage is TRBJ1-1; unclear D gene. Input material: naive CD4+ T cells sorted from blood. Subset here: CD45RA+ positively selected. CDR3 DNA sequence: TGTGCCAGCAGCGCTCGGTGGTCTGCGAACACTGAAGCTTTCTTT. Encoded protein: CASSARWSANTEAFF.